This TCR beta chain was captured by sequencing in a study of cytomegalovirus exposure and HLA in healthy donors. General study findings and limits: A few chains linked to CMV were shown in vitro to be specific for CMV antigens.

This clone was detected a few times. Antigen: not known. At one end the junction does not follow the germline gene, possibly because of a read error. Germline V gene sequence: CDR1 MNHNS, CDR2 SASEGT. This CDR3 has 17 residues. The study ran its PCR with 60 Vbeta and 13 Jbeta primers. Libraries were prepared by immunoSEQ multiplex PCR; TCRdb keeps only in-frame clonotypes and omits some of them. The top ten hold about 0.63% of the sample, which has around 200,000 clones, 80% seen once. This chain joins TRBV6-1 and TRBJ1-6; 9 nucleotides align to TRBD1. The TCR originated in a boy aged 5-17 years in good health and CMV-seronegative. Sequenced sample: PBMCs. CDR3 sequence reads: CASSEGTGWPYNSPLHF. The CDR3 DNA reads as TGTGCCAGCAGCGAAGGGACAGGGTGGCCCTATAATTCACCCCTCCACTTT.